This T cell receptor (beta chain) was observed in a study of T cells in Graves' hyperthyroidism and ophthalmopathy. Study-wide results and limits: Ophthalmopathy could be told apart from stable hyperthyroidism with a 13 V-J model.

Notes on this clonotype: The antigen remains unidentified.

Regions amplified from RNA transcripts were the TCR beta CDR3 regions. The HTBI primer set drove a first-round RT-PCR of the TCR CDR3. TCRdb re-called the multiplex PCR reads through MiXCR, storing one row per CDR3 protein. Of 350,000 to 450,000 distinct CDR3 sequences in the sample, 15% to 20% were seen once. This TCR derives from a woman between 25 and 40 years old with Graves' hyperthyroidism that later progressed to Graves' ophthalmopathy. Sequencing was performed on blood.

This CDR3 is CASSARTVRYNEQFF. In nucleotides, the CDR3 is TGTGCCAGCAGCGCTCGGACCGTGAGATACAATGAGCAGTTCTTC. The rearrangement uses TRBV14 and TRBJ2-1; the D is unclear. The V end was cut by 5 bases, the J end by 4 bases, with 15 bases between. The CDR3 covers 15 residues. In germline, CDR1 is SGHDN, CDR2 FVKESK.